The 5 T cell receptor beta chains presented below share a single source sample, sequenced in a study of shared clonotypes between healthy human individuals. Sequencing was performed with immunoSEQ multiplex PCR; in TCRdb, only in-frame clones are kept and a portion is missing. The sample lists under 2,000,000 clones; around 96% were seen once. Naive CD8 cells comprised CD45RO-negative, CCR7-positively selected cells, excluding terminally differentiated effector memory CD45RA+ cells. What was sequenced was naive CD8+ T cells sorted from blood. All receptors come from a man aged 18-30 years in good health.

Concerning this clone itself: One junction end disagrees with the germline gene, perhaps due to a read error. At the DNA level, this CDR3 is encoded by other sequences in the same sample as well. The chain joins TRBV5-6 to TRBJ2-7; D is ambiguous. The CDR3 sequence is 13 residues long. CDR1 and CDR2 (germline): SGHDT, YYEEEE. CDR3 sequence (DNA): TGTGCCAGCAGTTTGGAGTCAACCTACGAGCAGTACTTC. Its translation: CASSLESTYEQYF.

The chain combines TRBV13 with TRBJ1-1; a weak D match, TRBD1 (5 bases). Looked up from germline, CDR1 is PRHDT and CDR2 is FYEKMQ (reference sequence). Trimming cost V 2 bases and J 8 bases, with 9 bases left between them. There are 12 residues in the CDR3. The CDR3 spells CASSLRNREAFF. The CDR3 region has the DNA TGTGCCAGCAGCTTACGAAACAGGGAAGCTTTCTTT.

V usage is TRBV30 and J usage is TRBJ2-7; 9 nucleotides line up with TRBD2. The CDR3 runs to 11 residues. After removal of 5 bases from V and 4 bases from J, the junction contained 0 bases not matched to a gene. Germline V gene lookup returns CDR1 GTSNPN and CDR2 SVGIG (reference sequence). The CDR3 region has the DNA TGTGCCTGGGCGGGGGGGTACGAGCAGTACTTC. Translated, it gives CAWAGGYEQYF.

J is TRBJ1-1 and V is TRBV5-6, with TRBD1 as a possible D gene (5 bases). Germline V CDR1 and CDR2: SGHDT, YYEEEE. V lost 5 bases and J 1 base, leaving 12 bases between the germline ends. The CDR3 runs to 14 residues. CDR3 DNA sequence: TGTGCCAGCAGAGCTTGGGGGGAGAACACTGAAGCTTTCTTT. The encoded protein is CASRAWGENTEAFF.

This clone was counted once. The chain couples TRBV27 to TRBJ2-1, with TRBD2 as a possible D gene (5 bases). Germline V gene lookup returns CDR1 MNHEY and CDR2 SMNVEV (reference sequence). There are 15 residues in the CDR3. V was shortened by 4 bases and J by 8 bases, with 18 bases between the two germline ends. CDR3 region: CASSSGPGMWYEQFF. The CDR3 DNA reads TGTGCCAGCAGTTCTGGACCGGGGATGTGGTATGAGCAGTTCTTC.